Given below is one T cell receptor (beta chain) in context. Its antigen target is currently unknown. Base qualities are missing; no much larger clone stands one base away. Looking up the germline V gene (reference sequence) yields CDR1 SEHNR and CDR2 FQNEAQ. The CDR3 contains 13 residues, cysteine and phenylalanine counted. Only the CDR3 region is kept as DNA, spanning 39 bases read in frame from base 1. V loses 1 base of germline sequence and J loses 5 bases, and the interval between the two ends is 8 bases. A single peripheral blood draw of 95 to 150 mL on average was collected from each donor into heparinised tubes. Using a panel that included CD45RO, CCR7, CD25, CD127, CD95 and CD27, naive, central memory, regulatory and stem cell-like memory CD4+ T cells were sorted on a BD FACSAria II. Every sorted population had a purity above 95%. Right away, PBMCs were isolated by Lymphoprep density gradient centrifugation and were stained directly, with no culture step. So that batch effects would be minimized, each experiment stained and sorted samples in pairs, pairing one healthy donor with one patient.

The entire isolated RNA was reverse transcribed using the High Capacity cDNA Reverse Transcription Kit, and thus expressed TCRB transcripts were sequenced. Naive, central memory and regulatory T cell samples underwent deep immunoSEQ sequencing, averaging approximately 3.5 million total reads per sample. Sorted cells were lysed in RLT buffer and RNA was extracted with DNase-treated RNeasy Micro or Mini kits, depending on cell number. Each cell subset was processed on its own to prevent cross-contamination, while patient and healthy donor samples were processed together. The immunoSEQ multiplex PCR was used to amplify TCRB sequences from cDNA, yielding 87-bp fragments that span the CDR3 region. Amplicons were sequenced on the Illumina HiSeq platform. Per the authors' processing: PCR bias was corrected computationally using synthetic template baselines, and reads within Hamming distance 2 were collapsed, with unmergeable singletons discarded. Reads were aligned to IMGT to assign V, D and J genes, CDR3 length, and insertions or deletions at six rearrangement sites. Within each subset, clonotype counts were normalized to the number of sorted cells before true diversity and Gini coefficients were calculated with the tcR R package. Repertoire sharing was quantified using the overlap coefficient calculated on TCRB nucleotide sequences. TCRdb obtained this table from immuneACCESS and retained in-frame rearrangements with V and J assigned. These tables miss some clones; where compared with another copy, unresolved V genes account for less than half of the shortfall, and the remainder is unexplained. For V, J and clone size, that table is used; D and trimming come from the DNA. The sample has 240,000 or so clones on record, 25% to 35% of them singletons. 3.5% to 4% of the sample is taken by the ten largest.

The sample comes from a study of beta chain features in type 1 diabetes (dated by TCRdb to the late 2010s). Background on the whole study: Patients and healthy donors did not differ in mean age, gender distribution, total cell number or subset yield. A total of roughly 100 million sorted cells were examined across all samples, and the number of cells per subset was strongly correlated with RNA yield. In the study, TCRB repertoires of sorted circulating CD4+ T cell subsets from recently diagnosed type 1 diabetes patients were compared with those of matched healthy donors. Naive and central memory subsets were obtained from all 30 or so donors, but regulatory and stem cell-like memory subsets were isolated from only 8 patients and roughly 8 healthy donors.

The paper's findings and limits, for the study overall: HLA sub-analyses involved small numbers of individuals, so any influence of HLA type on TCRB rearrangement remained unresolved. Naive, central memory and regulatory TCRB repertoires appeared to be more similar among patients than among healthy donors. Shorter templates might be favored by PCR, yet because patient and control samples were amplified and corrected together, any such skew would affect both groups equally. Because cDNA rather than genomic DNA was sequenced, highly expressing activated cells could have been over-represented, although no difference in activation and CD3 levels was found between groups. At VDJ recombination sites, patients with type 1 diabetes made fewer insertions and deleted more nucleotides, a pattern implying thymic rearrangement abnormalities. A moderate but significant shortening of TCRB CDR3 length was observed in type 1 diabetes patients in all four CD4+ subsets.

The rearrangement joined TRBV7-9 to TRBJ1-2; the D gene identity is not certain. What was sequenced was central memory CD4+ T cells from blood. The sequence was obtained from a man aged 25 to 40 in good health. CDR3 reads: CASSLGVGYGYTF. The DNA reads as follows: TGTGCCAGCAGCTTAGGGGTGGGATATGGCTACACCTTC. Outside the CDR3, residues come from the reference TRBV7-9 and TRBJ1-2 proteins, so the full variable domain is: DTGVSQNPRHKITKRGQNVTFRCDPISEHNRLYWYRQTLGQGPEFLTYFQNEAQLEKSRLLSDRFSAERPKGSFSTLEIQRTEQGDSAMYLCASSLGVGYGYTFGSGTRLTVV.